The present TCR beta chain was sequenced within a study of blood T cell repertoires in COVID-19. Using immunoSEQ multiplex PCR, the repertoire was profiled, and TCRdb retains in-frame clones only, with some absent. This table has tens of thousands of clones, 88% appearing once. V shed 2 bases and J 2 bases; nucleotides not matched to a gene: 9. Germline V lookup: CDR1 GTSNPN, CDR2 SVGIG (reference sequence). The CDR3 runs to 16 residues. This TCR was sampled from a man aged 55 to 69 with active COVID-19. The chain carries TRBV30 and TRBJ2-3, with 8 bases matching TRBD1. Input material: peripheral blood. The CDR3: CAWSRRTGTVTDTQYF. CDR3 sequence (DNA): TGTGCCTGGAGTCGACGGACAGGGACAGTCACAGATACGCAGTATTTT.